The clone carrying this T cell receptor (beta chain) was seen at least ten times. Its antigen remains unknown. The source of the sample is a study of CD8 T cells in ankylosing spondylitis. Study-level findings and limits: It was reported that disease-linked clones were significantly enriched in matched ankylosing spondylitis synovial fluid. Clones linked to the disease showed a CD8+ phenotype. They occurred at relatively low frequencies in peripheral blood.

For TCR beta, libraries came from quantitative 5'-RACE with molecular barcodes. TCRdb ran MiXCR on the 5' RACE reads and lists one entry per CDR3 protein. The repertoire holds tens of thousands of distinct CDR3 sequences, about 7.8% seen once, with 8% to 11% in the top ten. The sequence was collected from a male donor with ankylosing spondylitis or in good health (not recorded which). The sequenced sample consisted of blood, either unsorted or a sorted T cell fraction (not recorded which).

The CDR3 nucleotides are TGTGCCAGCAGCCCAATGGGACTATACTATGGCTACACCTTC. The encoded protein is CASSPMGLYYGYTF. The chain has TRBV5-6 and TRBJ1-2, with a possible D match to TRBD1 (5 bases). Germline V gives CDR1 SGHDT, CDR2 YYEEEE. Trimming took off 4 bases at V and 3 bases at J, with 13 bases between the two ends. The CDR3 runs to 14 residues.